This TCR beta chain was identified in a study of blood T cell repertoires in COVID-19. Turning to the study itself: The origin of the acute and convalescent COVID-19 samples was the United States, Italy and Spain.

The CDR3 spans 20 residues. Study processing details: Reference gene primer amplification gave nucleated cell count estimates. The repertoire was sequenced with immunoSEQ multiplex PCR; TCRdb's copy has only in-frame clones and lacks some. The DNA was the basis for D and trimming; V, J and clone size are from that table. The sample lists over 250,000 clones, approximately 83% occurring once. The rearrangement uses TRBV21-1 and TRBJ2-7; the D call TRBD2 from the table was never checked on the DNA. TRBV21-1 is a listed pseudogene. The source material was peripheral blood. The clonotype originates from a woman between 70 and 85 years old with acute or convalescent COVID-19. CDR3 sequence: CASSFPLRLAGGPCAYEQYF. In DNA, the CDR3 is TGTGCCAGCAGTTTCCCCTTACGACTAGCGGGGGGCCCCTGCGCCTACGAGCAGTACTTC.